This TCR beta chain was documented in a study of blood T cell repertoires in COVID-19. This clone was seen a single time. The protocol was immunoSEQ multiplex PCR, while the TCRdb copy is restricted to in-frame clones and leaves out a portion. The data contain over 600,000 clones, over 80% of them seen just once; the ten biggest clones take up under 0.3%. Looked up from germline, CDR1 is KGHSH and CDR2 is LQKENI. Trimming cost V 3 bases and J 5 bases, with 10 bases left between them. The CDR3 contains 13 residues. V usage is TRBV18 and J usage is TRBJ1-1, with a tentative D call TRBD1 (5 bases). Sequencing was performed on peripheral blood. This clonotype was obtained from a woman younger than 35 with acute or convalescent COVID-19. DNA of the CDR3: TGTGCCAGCTCACCCGATTCAGGGACTGAAGCTTTCTTT. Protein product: CASSPDSGTEAFF.